This passage covers 20 T cell receptor beta chains from one sample sequenced in a study of esophageal squamous cell carcinoma under preoperative chemotherapy. As for time point: before preoperative PTX-NDP chemotherapy. MiXCR, applied by TCRdb to the PCR reads, yields one record per CDR3 protein. The table has about 30,000 distinct CDR3 sequences, less than 55% seen once; the top ten hold about 12%. The biological material was taken from a patient given preoperative chemotherapy. These receptors all stem from a human donor with esophageal squamous cell carcinoma. The donor label of this sample is uncertain.

This clonotype has just a few counts. One end of the junction varies from germline; a read error may be responsible. This chain links TRBV7-2 with TRBJ2-5, with TRBD2 matching over 8 bases. Germline lookup yields CDR1 SGHTA and CDR2 FQGNSA. CDR3 length: 14 amino acids. CDR3 residues: CAGSGGRDQDTQYF. The CDR3 DNA follows: TGTGCGGGCAGCGGGGGCCGTGACCAAGATACCCAGTACTTC.

In its sample, this clonotype ranks as medium-sized. The rearrangement uses TRBV12-3 or TRBV12-4 and TRBJ2-5, with TRBD2 identical over 8 bases. V gave up 8 bases and J gave up 2 bases; unmatched junction bases: 10. The length of the CDR3 is 15 residues. CDR3 protein: CASALGGGPQETQYF. The CDR3 DNA reads TGTGCCAGCGCCCTGGGCGGGGGGCCTCAAGAGACCCAGTACTTC.

As regards this clonotype: No DNA is shown, since the ends of the CDR3 on it are uncertain; the CDR3 is the one TCRdb lists. The chain joins TRBV7-3 to TRBJ2-5; the DNA was not compared with TRBD1, the D call given in the table. The CDR3 length equals 17 residues, ends included. Germline V lookup: CDR1 SGHTA, CDR2 FQGTGA. The CDR3 protein is CASSVGPGGRDKETQYF.

This clonotype is medium-sized in the sample. This sequence joins TRBV6-6 and TRBJ2-3; unclear D gene. The CDR3 sequence is 13 residues long. V dropped 8 bases and J dropped 1 base, with 10 bases sitting between them. Germline CDR1 and CDR2: MNHNY and SVGAGI (reference sequence). The DNA of the CDR3 is TGTGCCAGCCTCGCCGAGGGCACAGATACGCAGTATTTT. This codes for CASLAEGTDTQYF.

J is TRBJ2-5 and V is TRBV4-1; perhaps TRBD2 as D (5 bases). Trimming removed 1 base from V and 2 bases from J, with 14 bases in between. The CDR3 consists of 16 residues. CDR1 and CDR2 from the germline V gene are MGHRA and YSYEKL. CDR3 protein: CASSQGRTHHQETQYF. DNA of the CDR3: TGCGCCAGCAGCCAAGGCAGGACTCACCATCAAGAGACCCAGTACTTC.

V usage is TRBV7-8 and J usage is TRBJ2-2, with 7 bases identical to TRBD2. The J call could be wrong; TRBJ2-3 is a better fit for the DNA end. Per germline, CDR1 SGHVS and CDR2 FQNEAQ. The CDR3 runs to 16 residues. The CDR3 DNA follows: TGTGCCAGCAGCTGGGGAGCGGGGTCGAACACCGGGGCGCAGTATTTT. Translation: CASSWGAGSNTGAQYF.

In this sample, this clonotype turned up many times. The germline gene is not matched at one end of the junction; a read error may be the cause. The V gene is TRBV6-1, the J gene TRBJ2-1; no clear D. The tail of the sequence fits TRBJ2-7 better, so the J call may be wrong. The CDR3 extends over 12 amino acids. Germline V gives CDR1 MNHNS, CDR2 SASEGT. The CDR3 reads CASRTPSFEQYF. The DNA of the CDR3 is TGTGCCAGCAGGACACCCTCCTTCGAGCAGTACTTC.

The V gene is TRBV7-3, the J gene TRBJ2-5; weak D call: TRBD2 (6 bases). V was cut by 3 bases and J by 10 bases, with 27 bases left in between. The CDR3 runs 17 residues. Germline V lookup: CDR1 SGHTA, CDR2 FQGTGA. The CDR3 protein is CASSFRPAGGIQDIQYF. The CDR3, as DNA: TGTGCCAGCAGCTTCAGACCCGCGGGCGGGATCCAAGACATCCAGTACTTC.

This clonotype was seen ten or more times. The chain is built from TRBV12-3 or TRBV12-4 and TRBJ2-5, with 7 positions matching TRBD1. The CDR3 runs to 14 residues. V lost 4 bases to trimming and J lost 7 bases; unmatched junction nucleotides: 9. This chain's CDR3 is CASSYDRERVTQYF. The CDR3 DNA sequence: TGTGCCAGCAGTTACGACAGGGAAAGGGTGACCCAGTACTTC.

The J gene is TRBJ2-5, the V gene TRBV12-3 or TRBV12-4, with 9 bases fitting TRBD1. The CDR3 is made up of 16 amino acids. Germline trimming cut 5 bases from V and 2 bases from J; bases unmatched to any gene: 9. CDR3 in amino acids: CASSPDGTGIQETQYF. CDR3 bases: TGTGCCAGCAGTCCAGACGGGACAGGGATACAAGAGACCCAGTACTTC.

The chain links TRBV19 to TRBJ1-1, with unresolved D. The germline CDR1 and CDR2 sequences are LNHDA and SQIVND (reference sequence). The CDR3 totals 15 residues. V lost 7 bases, J lost 0 bases, and 15 bases lay in between. CDR3: CASTSPDLLNTEAFF. CDR3 DNA: TGTGCCAGTACCTCTCCGGACCTGTTGAACACTGAAGCTTTCTTT.

This chain uses TRBV12-3 or TRBV12-4 with TRBJ2-1, with TRBD2 identical over 9 bases. The CDR3 is 13 residues long. V lost 9 bases and J lost 13; bases outside the gene matches: 13. CDR3: CASLAGAQETQFF. The CDR3 region has the DNA TGTGCCAGTTTAGCGGGAGCCCAAGAGACCCAGTTCTTC.

By share of the sample, this clonotype is medium-sized. V usage is TRBV7-8 and J usage is TRBJ2-1, with TRBD2 identical over 7 bases. This CDR3 is 16 amino acids long. V lost 4 bases to trimming and J lost 6 bases; unmatched junction nucleotides: 12. The germline V gene has CDR1 SGHVS and CDR2 FQNEAQ. CDR3 residues: CASSSPGREYGNEQFF. The CDR3 nucleotides are TGTGCCAGCAGCTCCCCGGGGCGGGAGTATGGCAATGAGCAGTTCTTC.

This clonotype was counted ten times or more. The gene calls are TRBV10-2 and TRBJ2-2, with TRBD1 as a possible D gene (5 bases). CDR3 length: 12 amino acids. In germline, CDR1 is WSHSY, CDR2 SAAADI. V lost 8 bases and J 1 base, leaving 5 bases between the germline ends. CDR3 bases: TGCGCCAGCCAGGGGAACACCGGGGAGCTGTTTTTT. Its translation is CASQGNTGELFF.

V and J are TRBV7-6 and TRBJ2-2; a possible D gene is TRBD2 (5 bases). TRBJ2-3 matches the DNA end more closely, so the J call is doubtful. The CDR3 extends over 15 amino acids. CDR1 SGHVS and CDR2 FNYEAQ come from the germline V gene. CDR3 amino acids: CASSLPAVSTGEQYF. The CDR3 coding sequence is TGTGCCAGCAGCTTACCGGCTGTGAGCACCGGGGAGCAGTATTTT.

This chain joins TRBV7-6 and TRBJ2-4; TRBD2 agrees at 8 bases. The CDR3 contains 19 residues. Trimming cost V 3 bases and J 10 bases; bases outside gene matches: 23. Germline CDR1 is SGHVS and CDR2 is FNYEAQ. This CDR3 is CASSLDPAIGGGAKEIQYF. CDR3 bases: TGTGCCAGCAGCTTGGATCCGGCCATCGGGGGGGGTGCCAAAGAGATTCAGTACTTC.

This clonotype was recorded many times. This rearrangement joins TRBV6-5 to TRBJ1-3, with D hard to call. V lost 0 bases, J lost 0 bases, and 6 bases lay in between. The CDR3 runs 15 residues. CDR1 is MNHEY and CDR2 is SVGAGI in the germline V gene. The CDR3 sequence: CASSYSWVSGNTIYF. CDR3 DNA sequence: TGTGCCAGCAGTTACTCTTGGGTCTCTGGAAACACCATATATTTT.

This clonotype was seen a few times. The junction does not match germline at one end; this may be a read error. The chain carries TRBV6-5 and TRBJ1-1; no reliable D call. The CDR3 spans 14 residues. Germline lookup yields CDR1 MNHEY and CDR2 SVGAGI. The CDR3 is CASSYYGENTEAFF. CDR3 bases: TGTGCCAGCAGCTACTACGGCGAGAACACTGAAGCTTTCTTT.

This clonotype was detected only a few times. V and J are TRBV7-2 and TRBJ2-3; D is possibly TRBD1 or TRBD2 (5 bases each). V gave up 5 bases and J gave up 5 bases, with 17 bases separating them. The germline gives CDR1 SGHTA, CDR2 FQGNSA. This CDR3 comprises 15 residues. As DNA, the CDR3 is TGTGCCAGCAGCCTTGGGACGGCAGGTGGAGATACGCAGTATTTT. Encoded protein: CASSLGTAGGDTQYF.

V gene TRBV5-6 combines with J gene TRBJ2-7, with TRBD1 matching over 7 bases. CDR3 length equals 15 residues. Germline assignment: CDR1 SGHDT and CDR2 YYEEEE. V dropped 0 bases and J dropped 2; count of bases not matched to a gene: 5. The CDR3 loop reads CASSLVGTDPYEQYF. The CDR3 nucleotides are TGTGCCAGCAGCTTGGTGGGGACAGACCCCTACGAGCAGTACTTC. Variable domain in full (rest from reference TRBV5-6 and TRBJ2-7): DAGVTQSPTHLIKTRGQQVTLRCSPKSGHDTVSWYQQALGQGPQFIFQYYEEEERQRGNFPDRFSGHQFPNYSSELNVNALLLGDSALYLCASSLVGTDPYEQYFGPGTRLTVT.